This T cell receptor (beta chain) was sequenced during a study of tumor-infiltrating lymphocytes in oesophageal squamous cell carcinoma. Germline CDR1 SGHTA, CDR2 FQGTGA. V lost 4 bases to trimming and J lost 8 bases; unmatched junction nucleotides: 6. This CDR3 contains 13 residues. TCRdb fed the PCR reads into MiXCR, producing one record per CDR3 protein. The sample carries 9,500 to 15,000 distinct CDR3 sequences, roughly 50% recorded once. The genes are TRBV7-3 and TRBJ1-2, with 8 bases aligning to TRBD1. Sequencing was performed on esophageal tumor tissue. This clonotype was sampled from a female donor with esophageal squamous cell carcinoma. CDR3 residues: CASSSATGEGYTF. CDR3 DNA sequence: TGTGCCAGCAGCTCCGCGACAGGGGAAGGCTACACCTTC.